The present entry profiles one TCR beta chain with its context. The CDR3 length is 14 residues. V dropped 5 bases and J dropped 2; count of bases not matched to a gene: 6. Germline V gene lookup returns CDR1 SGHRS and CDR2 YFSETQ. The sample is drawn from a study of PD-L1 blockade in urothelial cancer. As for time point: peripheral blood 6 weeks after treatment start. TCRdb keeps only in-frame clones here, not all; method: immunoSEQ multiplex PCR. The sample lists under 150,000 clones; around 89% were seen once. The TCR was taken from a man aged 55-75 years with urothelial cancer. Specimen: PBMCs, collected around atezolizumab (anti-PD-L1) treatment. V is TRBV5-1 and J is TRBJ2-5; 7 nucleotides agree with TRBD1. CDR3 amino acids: CASSRGQAQETQYF. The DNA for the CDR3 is TGCGCCAGCAGTCGAGGACAGGCACAAGAGACCCAGTACTTC.